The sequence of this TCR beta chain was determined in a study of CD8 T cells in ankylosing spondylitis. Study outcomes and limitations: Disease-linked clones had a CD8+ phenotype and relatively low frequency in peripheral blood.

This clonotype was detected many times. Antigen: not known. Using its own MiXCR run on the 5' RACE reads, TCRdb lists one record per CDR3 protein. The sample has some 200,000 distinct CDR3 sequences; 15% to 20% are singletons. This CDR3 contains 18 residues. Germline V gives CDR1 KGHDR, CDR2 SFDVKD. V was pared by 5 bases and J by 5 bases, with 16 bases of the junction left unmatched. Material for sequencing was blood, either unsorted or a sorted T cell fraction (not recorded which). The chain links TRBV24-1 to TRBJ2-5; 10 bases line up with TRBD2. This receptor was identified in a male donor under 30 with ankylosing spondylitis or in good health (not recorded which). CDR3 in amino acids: CATSARARLAGVEETQYF. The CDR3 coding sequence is TGTGCCACCAGTGCGAGGGCGAGACTAGCGGGTGTGGAGGAGACCCAGTACTTC.